A single T cell receptor beta chain is shown here with its context. The CDR3 spans 15 residues. Germline CDR1 is MDHEN and CDR2 is SYDVKM. Germline trimming cut 7 bases from V and 4 bases from J; bases unmatched to any gene: 10. The data were taken from a study of T-cell reconstitution after alpha-beta-depleted transplantation in children. Library preparation (for TCRbeta) was performed with unique molecular identifiers. Using its own MiXCR run on the PCR reads, TCRdb lists one record per CDR3 protein. The table includes about 500,000 distinct CDR3 sequences, 30% to 35% detected once. The V and J genes are TRBV28 and TRBJ1-2; TRBD1 aligns across 9 bases. The source of this sequence is a human donor who donated a stem cell graft to a child with aplastic anemia. This sample comprised PBMCs from the stem cell graft donor, obtained from the stem cell graft. The CDR3 nucleotides are TGTGCCAGCAAACCAGAACAGGGGGCGGGCTATGGCTACACCTTC. Translated: CASKPEQGAGYGYTF.